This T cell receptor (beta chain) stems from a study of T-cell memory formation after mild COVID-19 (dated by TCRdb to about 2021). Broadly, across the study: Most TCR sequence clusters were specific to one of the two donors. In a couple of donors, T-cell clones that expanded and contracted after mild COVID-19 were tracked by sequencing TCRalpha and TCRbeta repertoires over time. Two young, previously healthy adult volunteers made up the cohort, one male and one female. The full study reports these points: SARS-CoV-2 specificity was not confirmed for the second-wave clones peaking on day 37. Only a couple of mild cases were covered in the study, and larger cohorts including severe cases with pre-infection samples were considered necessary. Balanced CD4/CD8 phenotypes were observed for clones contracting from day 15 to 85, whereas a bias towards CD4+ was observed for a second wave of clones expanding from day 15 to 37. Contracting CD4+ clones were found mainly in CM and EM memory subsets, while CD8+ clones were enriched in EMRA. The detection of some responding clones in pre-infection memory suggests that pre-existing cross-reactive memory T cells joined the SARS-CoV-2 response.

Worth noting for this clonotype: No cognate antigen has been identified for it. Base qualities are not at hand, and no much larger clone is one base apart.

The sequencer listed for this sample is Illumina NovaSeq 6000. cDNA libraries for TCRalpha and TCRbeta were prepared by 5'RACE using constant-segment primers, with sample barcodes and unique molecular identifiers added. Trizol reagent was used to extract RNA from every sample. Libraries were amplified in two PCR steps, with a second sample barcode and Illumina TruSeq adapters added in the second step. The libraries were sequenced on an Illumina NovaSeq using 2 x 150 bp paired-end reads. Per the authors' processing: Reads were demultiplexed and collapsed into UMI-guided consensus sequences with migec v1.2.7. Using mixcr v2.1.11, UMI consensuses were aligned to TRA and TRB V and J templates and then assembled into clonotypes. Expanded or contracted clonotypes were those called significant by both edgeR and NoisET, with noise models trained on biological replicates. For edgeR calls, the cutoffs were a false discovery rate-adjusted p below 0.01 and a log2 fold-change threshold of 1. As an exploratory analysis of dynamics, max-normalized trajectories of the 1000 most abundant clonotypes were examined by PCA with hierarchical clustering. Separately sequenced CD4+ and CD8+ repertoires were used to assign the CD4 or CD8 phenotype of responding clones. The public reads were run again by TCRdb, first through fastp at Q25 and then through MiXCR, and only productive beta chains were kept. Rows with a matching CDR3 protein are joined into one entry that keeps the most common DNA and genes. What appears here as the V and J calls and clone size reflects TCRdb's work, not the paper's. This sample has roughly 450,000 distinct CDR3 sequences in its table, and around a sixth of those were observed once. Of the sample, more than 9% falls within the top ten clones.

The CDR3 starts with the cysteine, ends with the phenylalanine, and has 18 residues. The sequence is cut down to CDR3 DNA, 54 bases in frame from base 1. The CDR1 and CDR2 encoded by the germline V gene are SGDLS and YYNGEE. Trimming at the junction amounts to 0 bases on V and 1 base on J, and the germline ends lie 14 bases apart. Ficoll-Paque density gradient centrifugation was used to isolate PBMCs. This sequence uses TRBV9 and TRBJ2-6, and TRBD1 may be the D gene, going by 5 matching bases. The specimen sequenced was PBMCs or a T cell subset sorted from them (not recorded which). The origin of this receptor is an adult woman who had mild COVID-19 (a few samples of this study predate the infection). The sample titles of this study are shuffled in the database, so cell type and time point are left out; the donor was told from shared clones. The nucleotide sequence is TGTGCCAGCAGCGTAGGAGGTCAGGGAAGGTCTGGGGCCAACGTCCTGACTTTC. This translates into CASSVGGQGRSGANVLTF. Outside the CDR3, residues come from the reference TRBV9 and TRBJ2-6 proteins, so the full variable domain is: DSGVTQTPKHLITATGQRVTLRCSPRSGDLSVYWYQQSLDQGLQFLIQYYNGEERAKGNILERFSAQQFPDLHSELNLSSLELGDSALYFCASSVGGQGRSGANVLTFGAGSRLTVL.